The text below deals with one TCR beta chain. What it binds is unknown. Sorted-subset replicate PCRs used about 200 ng DNA, about 30,000 T cell genomes. Here immunoSEQ multiplex PCR was the method, and the copy in TCRdb shows in-frame clones only, minus some. Of some 2.3 million clones listed, over 85% are singletons. The CDR3 extends over 16 amino acids. Germline CDR1 SSHAT, CDR2 FNYEAQ (reference sequence). Losses at the gene ends were 5 bases for V and 7 bases for J; bases not matched to a gene: 10. The sample originates from a study of shared clonotypes between healthy human individuals. At the level of the study: The donors, two women and a few men, were aged 18 to 49. Study observations and caveats: Clonotype sharing among the donors was expected to vary with sequencing depth. The four-donor shared clonotypes exceeded non-shared clonotypes in generation probability, with non-shared ones scoring lower.

This rearrangement joins TRBV7-7 to TRBJ2-7; 14 nucleotides align to TRBD2. Sample: naive CD4+ T cells from PBMCs. The subset is: CD45RA+ positively selected. The TCR sequence derives from a young man in good health. Some clones in this sample may be carry-over from other donors' samples. The CDR3 reads CASSPRTSGRSGEQYF. The DNA of the CDR3 is TGTGCCAGCAGCCCGCGGACTAGCGGGAGGTCGGGAGAGCAGTACTTC.